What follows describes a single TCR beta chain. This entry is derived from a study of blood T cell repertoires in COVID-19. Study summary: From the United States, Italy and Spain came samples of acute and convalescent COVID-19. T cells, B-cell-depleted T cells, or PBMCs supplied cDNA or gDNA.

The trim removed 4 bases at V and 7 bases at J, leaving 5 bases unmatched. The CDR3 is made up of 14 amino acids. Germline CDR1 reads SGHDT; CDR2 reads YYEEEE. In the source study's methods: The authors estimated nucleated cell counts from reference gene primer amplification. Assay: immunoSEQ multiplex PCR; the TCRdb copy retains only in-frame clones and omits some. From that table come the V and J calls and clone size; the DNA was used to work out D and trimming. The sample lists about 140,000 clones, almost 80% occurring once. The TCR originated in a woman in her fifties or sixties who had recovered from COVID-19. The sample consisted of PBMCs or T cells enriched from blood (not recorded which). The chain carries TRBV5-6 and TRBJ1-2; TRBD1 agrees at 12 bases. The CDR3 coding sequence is TGTGCCAGCAGCGCGGGACAGGGGGCGGTTGGCTACACCTTC. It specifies CASSAGQGAVGYTF.